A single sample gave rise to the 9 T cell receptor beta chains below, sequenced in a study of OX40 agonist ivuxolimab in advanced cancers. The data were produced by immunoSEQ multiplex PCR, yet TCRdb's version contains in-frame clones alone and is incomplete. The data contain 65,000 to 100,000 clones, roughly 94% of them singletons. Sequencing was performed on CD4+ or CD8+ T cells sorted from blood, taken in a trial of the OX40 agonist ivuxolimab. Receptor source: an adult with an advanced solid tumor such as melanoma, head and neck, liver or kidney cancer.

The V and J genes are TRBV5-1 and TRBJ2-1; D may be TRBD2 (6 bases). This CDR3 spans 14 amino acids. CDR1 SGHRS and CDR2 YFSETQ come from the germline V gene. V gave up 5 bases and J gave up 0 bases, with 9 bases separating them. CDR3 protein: CASRGGLSYNEQFF. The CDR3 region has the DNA TGCGCCAGCAGGGGGGGTCTCTCCTACAATGAGCAGTTCTTC.

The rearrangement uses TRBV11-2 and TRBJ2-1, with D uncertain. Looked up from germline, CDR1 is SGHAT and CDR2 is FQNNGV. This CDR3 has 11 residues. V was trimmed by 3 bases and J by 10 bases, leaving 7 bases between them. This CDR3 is CASSFLGEQFF. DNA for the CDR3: TGTGCCAGCAGCTTCCTGGGGGAGCAGTTCTTC.

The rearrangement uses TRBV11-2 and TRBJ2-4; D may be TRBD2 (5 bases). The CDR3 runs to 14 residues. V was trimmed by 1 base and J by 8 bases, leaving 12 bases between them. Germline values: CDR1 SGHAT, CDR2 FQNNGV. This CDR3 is CASSLGTGTDIQYF. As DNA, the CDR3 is TGTGCCAGCAGCTTAGGGACGGGAACTGACATTCAGTACTTC.

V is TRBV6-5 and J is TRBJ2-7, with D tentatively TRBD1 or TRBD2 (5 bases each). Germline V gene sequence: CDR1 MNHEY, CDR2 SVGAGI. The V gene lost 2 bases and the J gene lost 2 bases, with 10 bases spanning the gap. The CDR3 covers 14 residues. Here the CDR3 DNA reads TGTGCCAGCAGTTACGGGGGAACCACCTACGAGCAGTACTTC. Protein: CASSYGGTTYEQYF.

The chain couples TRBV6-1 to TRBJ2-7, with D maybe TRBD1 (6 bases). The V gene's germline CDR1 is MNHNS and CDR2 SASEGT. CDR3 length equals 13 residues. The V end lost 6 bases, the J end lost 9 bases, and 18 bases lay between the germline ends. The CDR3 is CASRVRGKDRQYF. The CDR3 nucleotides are TGTGCCAGCAGGGTGAGGGGGAAGGACAGGCAGTACTTC.

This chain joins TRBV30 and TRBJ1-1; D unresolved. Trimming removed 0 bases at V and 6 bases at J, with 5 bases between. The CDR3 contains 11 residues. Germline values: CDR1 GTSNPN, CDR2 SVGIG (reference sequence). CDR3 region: CAWSVEPEAFF. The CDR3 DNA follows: TGTGCCTGGAGTGTAGAGCCTGAAGCTTTCTTT.

CDR3 DNA sequence: TGTGCCAGCAGTTTCGCGAGCGGGACGGCTAATTCACCCCTCCACTTT. Translating gives CASSFASGTANSPLHF. This chain joins TRBV13 and TRBJ1-6; tentatively, D is TRBD1 (5 bases). Per germline, CDR1 PRHDT and CDR2 FYEKMQ (reference sequence). The CDR3 sequence is 16 residues long. V was trimmed by 6 bases and J by 6 bases, leaving 18 bases between them.

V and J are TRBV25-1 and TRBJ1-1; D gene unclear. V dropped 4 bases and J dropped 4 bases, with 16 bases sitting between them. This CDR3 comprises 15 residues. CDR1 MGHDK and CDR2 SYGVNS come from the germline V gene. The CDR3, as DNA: TGTGCCAGCAGTGGAGATTTCCACCCCGGCACTGAAGCTTTCTTT. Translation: CASSGDFHPGTEAFF.

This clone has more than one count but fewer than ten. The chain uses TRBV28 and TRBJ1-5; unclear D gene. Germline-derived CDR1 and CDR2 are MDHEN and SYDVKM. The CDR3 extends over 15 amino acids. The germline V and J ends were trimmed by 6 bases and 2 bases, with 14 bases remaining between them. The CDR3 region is CASSLTPGGNQPQHF. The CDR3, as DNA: TGTGCCAGCAGCTTAACACCTGGGGGCAATCAGCCCCAGCATTTT.